One and the same sample provided the 12 T cell receptor beta chains below, sequenced in a study of PD-1 blockade in classical Hodgkin lymphoma. Using immunoSEQ multiplex PCR, the repertoire was profiled, and TCRdb retains in-frame clones only, with some absent. The repertoire consists of about 96,000 clones, with 85% to 95% occurring once and the leading ten covering 1.5% to 2.5%. Time point noted: cycle 4 day 1 (C4D1), after about 6 weeks of nivolumab. After autologous stem cell transplantation all patients relapsed, and prior brentuximab vedotin exposure differed between cohorts. The sequencing here drew on peripheral blood mononuclear cells (PBMCs), taken before the fourth cycle of nivolumab. The source is a human donor with classical Hodgkin lymphoma.

The rearrangement links TRBV6-1 to TRBJ2-1; maybe TRBD2 (6 bases). The CDR3 has 16 residues. The V gene lost 3 bases and the J gene lost 2 bases, with 14 bases spanning the gap. Germline V gives CDR1 MNHNS, CDR2 SASEGT. CDR3 loop: CASSDSGGVAYNEQFF. The CDR3 nucleotides are TGTGCCAGCAGTGATTCCGGGGGAGTCGCCTACAATGAGCAGTTCTTC.

This chain links TRBV10-1 with TRBJ2-7; no clear D. CDR1 WNHNN and CDR2 SYGVQD come from the germline V gene (reference sequence). V was shortened by 8 bases and J by 2 bases, with 16 bases between the two germline ends. The CDR3 loop spans 14 amino acids. CDR3 in DNA: TGCGCCAGCTCAAACCTACAACGCCCCTACGAGCAGTACTTC. This encodes CASSNLQRPYEQYF.

The gene calls are TRBV18 and TRBJ2-2; TRBD1 aligns across 9 bases. Losses at the gene ends were 6 bases for V and 3 bases for J; bases not matched to a gene: 11. The CDR3 runs to 17 residues. Germline V lookup: CDR1 KGHSH, CDR2 LQKENI. CDR3 bases: TGTGCCAGCTCGCCGGGGCGCGGGACAGGGCACACCGGGGAGCTGTTTTTT. Translated: CASSPGRGTGHTGELFF.

The sample holds one count of this clone. The V gene is TRBV19, the J gene TRBJ2-7; TRBD2 matches 8 bases. Germline V gene lookup returns CDR1 LNHDA and CDR2 SQIVND (reference sequence). The CDR3 is 15 amino acids. The junction had 1 base not matched to a gene; V was cut back by 0 bases and J by 0 bases. CDR3 protein: CASSIDAGGSYEQYF. Here the CDR3 DNA reads TGTGCCAGTAGTATAGACGCGGGAGGCTCCTACGAGCAGTACTTC. Together with reference TRBV19 and TRBJ2-7, the CDR3 gives the full variable domain: DGGITQSPKYLFRKEGQNVTLSCEQNLNHDAMYWYRQDPGQGLRLIYYSQIVNDFQKGDIAEGYSVSREKKESFPLTVTSAQKNPTAFYLCASSIDAGGSYEQYFGPGTRLTVT.

The CDR3 DNA reads TGTGCCAGCGTCCCACAGAGGGGACTTGGGGAAAAACTGTTTTTT. Protein product: CASVPQRGLGEKLFF. The chain couples TRBV28 to TRBJ1-4, with a possible D match to TRBD1 (5 bases). The CDR3 has 15 amino acids. The germline V and J ends were trimmed by 8 bases and 8 bases, with 21 bases remaining between them. CDR1 and CDR2 (germline): MDHEN, SYDVKM.

The chain joins TRBV28 to TRBJ2-1; 7 positions match TRBD2. In germline, CDR1 is MDHEN, CDR2 SYDVKM. Trimming at V came to 2 bases and at J to 3 bases, leaving 4 bases not matched to a gene. CDR3 length: 15 residues. CDR3 protein: CASSLAGEGYNEQFF. CDR3 bases: TGTGCCAGCAGTTTAGCGGGAGAGGGCTACAATGAGCAGTTCTTC.

The V gene is TRBV5-1, the J gene TRBJ1-1; D not certain. Looked up from germline, CDR1 is SGHRS and CDR2 is YFSETQ. Trimming took off 4 bases at V and 1 base at J, with 11 bases between the two ends. The CDR3 extends over 14 amino acids. This chain's CDR3 is CASSVISENTEAFF. The CDR3 coding sequence is TGCGCCAGCAGCGTTATATCGGAGAACACTGAAGCTTTCTTT.

The chain employs TRBV15 and TRBJ2-7; D is ambiguous. The CDR3 consists of 13 residues. Trimming took off 3 bases at V and 6 bases at J, with 12 bases between the two ends. Germline V gives CDR1 LNHNV, CDR2 YYDKDF (reference sequence). CDR3 coding DNA: TGTGCCACCAGCAGCGTGGGCCCAGGCGAGCAGTACTTC. Translating gives CATSSVGPGEQYF.

This chain uses TRBV28 with TRBJ2-7, with D perhaps assigned TRBD1 or TRBD2 (5 bases each). V lost 2 bases, J lost 6 bases, and 23 bases lay in between. The length of the CDR3 is 17 residues. CDR1 and CDR2 from the germline V gene are MDHEN and SYDVKM. CDR3 bases: TGTGCCAGCAGTTTAGTGTCGGTGGGAGTGAGGGGCTTCGAGCAGTACTTC. This encodes CASSLVSVGVRGFEQYF. The whole variable domain, remainder taken from reference TRBV28 and TRBJ2-7, is DVKVTQSSRYLVKRTGEKVFLECVQDMDHENMFWYRQDPGLGLRLIYFSYDVKMKEKGDIPEGYSVSREKKERFSLILESASTNQTSMYLCASSLVSVGVRGFEQYFGPGTRLTVT.

The V gene is TRBV19, the J gene TRBJ1-1, with D hard to call. Germline CDR1 reads LNHDA; CDR2 reads SQIVND (reference sequence). With 1 base removed from V and 1 base from J, the gap between germline ends came to 10 bases. The CDR3 consists of 15 residues. In DNA form, the CDR3 reads TGTGCCAGTAGTATAGGAAGGCGCCAGAACACTGAAGCTTTCTTT. Its protein product is CASSIGRRQNTEAFF.

The V call is TRBV5-1, the J call TRBJ2-5; 7 nucleotides agree with TRBD2. Germline values: CDR1 SGHRS, CDR2 YFSETQ. The CDR3 has 17 amino acids. V trimming: 4 bases; J trimming: 4 bases; junction bases outside the gene matches: 16. This CDR3 reads CASSTREEAPRGETQYF. The CDR3, as DNA: TGCGCCAGCAGCACCCGGGAGGAGGCCCCCCGGGGAGAGACCCAGTACTTC.

In this sample, this clone turned up once. The chain links TRBV7-9 to TRBJ2-7, with TRBD2 identical over 8 bases. The length of the CDR3 is 17 residues. Germline assignment: CDR1 SEHNR and CDR2 FQNEAQ (reference sequence). V lost 5 bases to trimming and J lost 3 bases; unmatched junction nucleotides: 15. This CDR3 is CASSLPLKGSGNYEQYF. The CDR3 DNA sequence: TGTGCCAGCAGCCTCCCGCTCAAAGGTAGCGGGAACTACGAGCAGTACTTC.